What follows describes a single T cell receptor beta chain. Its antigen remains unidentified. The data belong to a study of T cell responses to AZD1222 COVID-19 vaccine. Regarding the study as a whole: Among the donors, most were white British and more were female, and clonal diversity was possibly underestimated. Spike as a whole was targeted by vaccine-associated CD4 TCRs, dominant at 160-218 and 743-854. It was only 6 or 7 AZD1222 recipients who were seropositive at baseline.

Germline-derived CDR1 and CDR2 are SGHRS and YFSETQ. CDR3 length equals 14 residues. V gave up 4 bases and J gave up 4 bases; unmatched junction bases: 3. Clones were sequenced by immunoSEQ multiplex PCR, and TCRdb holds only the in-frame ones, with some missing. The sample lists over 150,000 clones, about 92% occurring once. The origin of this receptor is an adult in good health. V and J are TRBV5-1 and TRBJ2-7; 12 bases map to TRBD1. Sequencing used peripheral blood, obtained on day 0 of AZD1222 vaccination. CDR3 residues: CASSVGQGAYEQYF. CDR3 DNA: TGCGCCAGCAGCGTGGGACAGGGGGCTTACGAGCAGTACTTC. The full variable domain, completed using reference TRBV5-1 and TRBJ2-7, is KAGVTQTPRYLIKTRGQQVTLSCSPISGHRSVSWYQQTPGQGLQFLFEYFSETQRNKGNFPGRFSGRQFSNSRSEMNVSTLELGDSALYLCASSVGQGAYEQYFGPGTRLTVT.